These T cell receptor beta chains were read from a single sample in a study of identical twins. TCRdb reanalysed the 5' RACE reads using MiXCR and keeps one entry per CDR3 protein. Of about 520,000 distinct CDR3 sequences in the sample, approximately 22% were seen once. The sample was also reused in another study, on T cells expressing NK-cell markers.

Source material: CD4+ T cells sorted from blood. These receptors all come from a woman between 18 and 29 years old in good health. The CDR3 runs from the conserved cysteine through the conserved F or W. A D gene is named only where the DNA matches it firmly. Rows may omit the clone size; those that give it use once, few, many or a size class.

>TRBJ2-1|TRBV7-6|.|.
TGTGCCAGCAGCTTAAACTCTGGCAGACTCTCCTACAATGAGCAGTTCTTC
CASSLNSGRLSYNEQFF
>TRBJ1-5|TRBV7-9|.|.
TGTGCCAGCAGCTTAACGGGGGTACAGCCCCAGCATTTT
CASSLTGVQPQHF
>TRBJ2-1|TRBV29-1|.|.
TGCAGCGGGCAGGGGATCGGACGGGCGTACAATGAGCAGTTCTTC
CSGQGIGRAYNEQFF
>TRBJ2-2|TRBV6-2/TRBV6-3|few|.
TGTGCCACACGGCGGGATACGAACACCGGGGAGCTGTTTTTT
CATRRDTNTGELFF
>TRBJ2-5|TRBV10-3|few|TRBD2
TGTGCCATCATGGGAAGCGGGAGAGAGACCCAGTACTTC
CAIMGSGRETQYF
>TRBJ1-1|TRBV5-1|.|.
TGCGCCAGCCTGAGTAACACTGAAGCTTTCTTT
CASLSNTEAFF
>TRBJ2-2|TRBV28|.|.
TGTGCCAGCAGTAACCGCCAGGGTCAGACCGGGGAGCTGTTTTTT
CASSNRQGQTGELFF
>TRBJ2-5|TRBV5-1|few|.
TGCGCCAGCAGCCGGGTAATGGAGACCCAGTACTTC
CASSRVMETQYF
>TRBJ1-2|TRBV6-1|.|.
TGTGCCACCAGTGAACCGGGACCGGGCTCTGGCTACACCTTC
CATSEPGPGSGYTF
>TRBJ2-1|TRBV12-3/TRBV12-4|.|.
TGTGCCAGCAGGGAGCGGCTTAGCTCCTACAATGAGCAGTTCTTC
CASRERLSSYNEQFF
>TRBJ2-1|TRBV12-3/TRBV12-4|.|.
TGTGCCAGCAGCTATGGGGGCGAGGAGCAGTTCTTC
CASSYGGEEQFF
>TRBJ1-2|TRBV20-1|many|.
TGCAGTGCAACTGGGTGGGGTGGCTACACCTTC
CSATGWGGYTF
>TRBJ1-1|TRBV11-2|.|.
TGTGCCAGCAGCCTCCGTCCCCGGGGCCAAGACACTGAAGCTTTCTTT
CASSLRPRGQDTEAFF
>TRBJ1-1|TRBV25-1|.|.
TGTGCCAGCAGCGTCGGGGAAAGAGCAGCTTTCTTT
CASSVGERAAFF